Listed below are T cell receptor beta chains from one sample, sequenced in a study of blood T cell repertoires in COVID-19. Some clones are missing from TCRdb's copy, which holds only in-frame ones; the method was immunoSEQ multiplex PCR. Among about 85,000 clones listed, about 83% were seen once. Sequenced: peripheral blood. The receptors were gathered from a man aged 55 to 70 with acute or convalescent COVID-19. Both conserved end residues are part of each CDR3. Each record gives: V gene, J gene, CDR3 protein.

TRBV2	TRBJ1-3	CASSESPGGNTIYF
TRBV3-1/TRBV3-2	TRBJ1-1	CASSFWRQGGSEAFF
TRBV18	TRBJ1-1	CASSSLGEGYTEAFF
TRBV13	TRBJ2-7	CASSARDNYEQYF
TRBV7-2	TRBJ2-1	CASSLDSSYNEQFF
TRBV4-3	TRBJ2-3	CASSQWTGMGDTQYF
TRBV30	TRBJ1-2	CAWSVSGVNGYTF
TRBV21-1	TRBJ1-1	CASSAQGARTEAFF
TRBV6-6	TRBJ2-3	CASRPTQGGTDTQYF
TRBV7-3	TRBJ1-6	CASSLGAHNSPLHF
TRBV11-3	TRBJ2-2	CASSFRQGVNGAGELFF
TRBV6-2/TRBV6-3	TRBJ2-4	CASSPLYQNIQYF
TRBV19	TRBJ1-5	CASSIRRQGNQPQHF
TRBV19	TRBJ2-7	CASSVTSGDSYEQYF
TRBV6-2/TRBV6-3	TRBJ2-7	CASSSVGHRGPYEQYF
TRBV3-1/TRBV3-2	TRBJ1-2	CASSHLYFAGQGYYGYTF
TRBV7-2	TRBJ2-1	CASSLVGGGNNEQFF
TRBV9	TRBJ2-3	CASSSKRGTSGANTDTQYF
TRBV3-1/TRBV3-2	TRBJ2-5	CASSQDRGGPETQYF
TRBV6-5	TRBJ2-7	CASSLSGGGYEQYF
TRBV5-6	TRBJ2-1	CASSSLGQRDNEQFF
TRBV7-2	TRBJ1-6	CASRQQKGSSPLHF
TRBV12-3/TRBV12-4	TRBJ1-2	CASSSDKNYGYTF
TRBV11-2	TRBJ1-2	CASSHGQYGYTF
TRBV5-6	TRBJ2-3	CASSLDLRGDTDTQYF
TRBV7-6	TRBJ1-1	CASSLVSQGVMNTEAFF
TRBV11-2	TRBJ1-1	CASSSGQGYTEAFF
TRBV2	TRBJ2-7	CASGTSGGGDYEQYF
TRBV11-2	TRBJ1-6	CASSLQGWHSPLHF
TRBV11-2	TRBJ2-2	CASRPPGTRPGELFF
TRBV20-1	TRBJ2-3	CSASPHTDTQYF
TRBV14	TRBJ1-1	CASSLQGPRRSTEAFF
TRBV7-9	TRBJ1-1	CASSHGQGNHMNTEAFF
TRBV7-9	TRBJ1-1	CASSMGQQNTEAFF
TRBV6-2/TRBV6-3	TRBJ1-1	CASSQRGVAEAFF
TRBV7-2	TRBJ2-2	CASSRQGRELFF
TRBV3-1/TRBV3-2	TRBJ1-1	CASSQPTSGVAFF
TRBV7-2	TRBJ1-3	CASSLAGQGNTIYF
TRBV7-9	TRBJ1-2	CASSTSGTGDLDYGYTF
TRBV12-5	TRBJ1-2	CASGLQPTPAVGLGYTF
TRBV3-1/TRBV3-2	TRBJ2-1	CASSPAGTGGFFACNEQFF
TRBV18	TRBJ2-6	CASSPTAIREILNSGANVLTF
TRBV29-1	TRBJ1-1	CSAPSGHSNTEAFF
TRBV7-2	TRBJ2-3	CASSPYSGTDTQYF
TRBV19	TRBJ1-5	CASTPTGREDQPQHF
TRBV7-2	TRBJ2-7	CASSSTGGSYEQYF
TRBV21-1	TRBJ1-1	CASSKLDRGQGSNTEAFF
TRBV19	TRBJ1-5	CASSIDFSGVSQHF
TRBV5-5	TRBJ1-6	CASSPPTGSGSPLHF
TRBV29-1	TRBJ2-7	CSVVSGAHEQYF
TRBV7-2	TRBJ2-1	CASSGRAGTGAFNEQFF
TRBV6-5	TRBJ1-5	CASGRDKNQPQHF
TRBV7-8	TRBJ1-4	CASSVSIAGGSNEKLFF
TRBV19	TRBJ1-4	CASIGTGGSGKLFF